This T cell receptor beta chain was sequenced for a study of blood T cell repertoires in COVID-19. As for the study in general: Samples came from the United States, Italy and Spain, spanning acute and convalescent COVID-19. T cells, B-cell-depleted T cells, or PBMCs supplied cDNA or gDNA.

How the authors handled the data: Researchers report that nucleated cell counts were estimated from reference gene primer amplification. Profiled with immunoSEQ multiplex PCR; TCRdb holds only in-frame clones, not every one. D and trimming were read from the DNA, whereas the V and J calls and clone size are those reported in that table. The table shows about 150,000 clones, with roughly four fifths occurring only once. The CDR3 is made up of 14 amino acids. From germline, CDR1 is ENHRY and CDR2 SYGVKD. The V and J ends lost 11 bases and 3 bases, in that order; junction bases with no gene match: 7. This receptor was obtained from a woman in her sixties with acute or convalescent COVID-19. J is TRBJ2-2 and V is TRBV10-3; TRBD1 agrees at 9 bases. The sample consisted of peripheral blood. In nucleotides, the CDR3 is TGTGCCGTCACAGGGGGCTCTTACACCGGGGAGCTGTTTTTT. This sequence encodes CAVTGGSYTGELFF.